This is a list of T cell receptor beta chains from one sample in a study of T-cell reconstitution after alpha-beta-depleted transplantation in children. TCRdb independently ran MiXCR on the PCR reads; one entry per CDR3 protein. This sample has a few hundred thousand distinct CDR3 sequences, with roughly 21% found just once. Sequencing used PBMCs, mostly from graft donor cells, obtained 180 days after TCRalphabeta/CD19-depleted stem cell transplant. These TCRs come from a male patient younger than 18 who had a stem cell transplant for acute lymphoblastic leukemia, so the T cells may come from the graft donor. CDR3s include the opening cysteine and the closing phenylalanine or tryptophan. The D gene is left open where the match is weak. Clone size is given for some rows only: seen once, a few or many times, or a class if the clone is expanded.

j_call: TRBJ2-7; v_call: TRBV2; d_call: TRBD2; clone_size: .; cdr3_nt: TGTGCCAGCAGTGCTGGACTAGCGGGAGCGCTAGAGCAGTACTTC; cdr3_aa: CASSAGLAGALEQYF
j_call: TRBJ2-7; v_call: TRBV4-2; d_call: TRBD1; clone_size: .; cdr3_nt: TGTGCCAGCAGCCAACCCCCGACAGGGGCCAGCTCCTACGAGCAGTACTTC; cdr3_aa: CASSQPPTGASSYEQYF
j_call: TRBJ2-7; v_call: TRBV27; d_call: .; clone_size: few; cdr3_nt: TGTGCCAGCAGTTTACTCTTCCCACTCTCCTACGAGCAGTACTTC; cdr3_aa: CASSLLFPLSYEQYF
j_call: TRBJ2-5; v_call: TRBV7-9; d_call: .; clone_size: few; cdr3_nt: TGTGCCAGCAGCTTACTCGGAGCTAGAGGGGAGACCCAGTACTTC; cdr3_aa: CASSLLGARGETQYF
j_call: TRBJ2-7; v_call: TRBV7-9; d_call: .; clone_size: few; cdr3_nt: TGTGCCAGCAGCTTACCGGCGGTGGGGCTCTACGAGCAGTACTTC; cdr3_aa: CASSLPAVGLYEQYF
j_call: TRBJ2-3; v_call: TRBV6-2/TRBV6-3; d_call: .; clone_size: .; cdr3_nt: TGTGCCAGCAGTTACAAGCTAGCATGGGCAAGGGGAATTCTAGCGCGTCGCACAGATACGCAGTATTTT; cdr3_aa: CASSYKLAWARGILARRTDTQYF
j_call: TRBJ2-7; v_call: TRBV7-8; d_call: .; clone_size: few; cdr3_nt: TGTGCCAGCAGCTTAAGCCCGGAGGTACTCTACGAGCAGTACTTC; cdr3_aa: CASSLSPEVLYEQYF
j_call: TRBJ1-6; v_call: TRBV11-2; d_call: TRBD1; clone_size: .; cdr3_nt: TGTGCCAGCAGCTTACCGGACAGGGGAGGTTCACCCCTCCACTTT; cdr3_aa: CASSLPDRGGSPLHF
j_call: TRBJ2-1; v_call: TRBV29-1; d_call: TRBD1; clone_size: few; cdr3_nt: TGCAGCGTCAGGGGGCGGCTGGGCAATGAGCAGTTCTTC; cdr3_aa: CSVRGRLGNEQFF
j_call: TRBJ2-5; v_call: TRBV7-2; d_call: TRBD2; clone_size: .; cdr3_nt: TGTGCCAGCAGCCTCGGGACTAGCGGGAGCCAAAAGACCCAGTACTTC; cdr3_aa: CASSLGTSGSQKTQYF
j_call: TRBJ2-7; v_call: TRBV10-2; d_call: .; clone_size: .; cdr3_nt: TGCGCCAGCAGTGAATCCTCTTATGGGCGGGACCTTACCTACGAGCAGTACTTC; cdr3_aa: CASSESSYGRDLTYEQYF
j_call: TRBJ2-3; v_call: TRBV5-4; d_call: TRBD2; clone_size: .; cdr3_nt: TGTGCCAGCAGCCTGTCTCTAGCGGCCACAGATACGCAGTATTTT; cdr3_aa: CASSLSLAATDTQYF
j_call: TRBJ2-2; v_call: TRBV18; d_call: .; clone_size: many; cdr3_nt: TGTGCCAGCTCACCTAGGGACACCGGGGAGCTGTTTTTT; cdr3_aa: CASSPRDTGELFF
j_call: TRBJ1-2; v_call: TRBV4-1; d_call: .; clone_size: few; cdr3_nt: TGCGCCAGCAGCTCAGCCGCTGGCTACACCTTC; cdr3_aa: CASSSAAGYTF
j_call: TRBJ2-3; v_call: TRBV7-9; d_call: .; clone_size: .; cdr3_nt: TGTGCCAGCAGCTTGAGGGGGTACACAGATACGCAGTATTTT; cdr3_aa: CASSLRGYTDTQYF
j_call: TRBJ2-7; v_call: TRBV12-3/TRBV12-4; d_call: .; clone_size: .; cdr3_nt: TGTGCCAGCAAGCGGACGGGGCAGGGGATCAACTACGAGCAGTACTTC; cdr3_aa: CASKRTGQGINYEQYF
j_call: TRBJ2-7; v_call: TRBV20-1; d_call: TRBD2; clone_size: once; cdr3_nt: TGCAGTGCTAGGGGACTAGCGGTTAAATACGAGCAGTACTTC; cdr3_aa: CSARGLAVKYEQYF
j_call: TRBJ2-1; v_call: TRBV24-1; d_call: .; clone_size: .; cdr3_nt: TGTGCCACCAGTGATCTGGGCGGCCCGGGGAATGAGCAGTTCTTC; cdr3_aa: CATSDLGGPGNEQFF
j_call: TRBJ2-7; v_call: TRBV7-2; d_call: TRBD2; clone_size: .; cdr3_nt: TGTGCCAGCAGCTTAGCTAGCGGGAGAGGGTACGAGCAGTACTTC; cdr3_aa: CASSLASGRGYEQYF
j_call: TRBJ1-2; v_call: TRBV5-5; d_call: .; clone_size: .; cdr3_nt: TGTGCCAGCAGCATTCGGGGAGCCTATGGCTACACCTTC; cdr3_aa: CASSIRGAYGYTF
j_call: TRBJ2-1; v_call: TRBV5-1; d_call: TRBD2; clone_size: .; cdr3_nt: TGCGCCAGCAGCAGGACTAGCGACCTATTTAGCTCCTACAATGAGCAGTTCTTC; cdr3_aa: CASSRTSDLFSSYNEQFF
j_call: TRBJ2-1; v_call: TRBV7-3; d_call: TRBD2; clone_size: .; cdr3_nt: TGTGCCAGCAGCCCACGGACTAGCGGGGCCTACAATGAGCAGTTCTTC; cdr3_aa: CASSPRTSGAYNEQFF
j_call: TRBJ2-1; v_call: TRBV7-3; d_call: TRBD1; clone_size: few; cdr3_nt: TGTGCCAGCAGCTCGGGACAGGGGAACAATGAGCAGTTCTTC; cdr3_aa: CASSSGQGNNEQFF
j_call: TRBJ2-7; v_call: TRBV12-3/TRBV12-4; d_call: TRBD2; clone_size: .; cdr3_nt: TGTGCCAGCAGTCTTTCGGGTCTAGCGGGAGGGAGAGAGCAGTACTTC; cdr3_aa: CASSLSGLAGGREQYF
j_call: TRBJ1-3; v_call: TRBV12-3/TRBV12-4; d_call: .; clone_size: .; cdr3_nt: TGTGCCAGCAGTTTGATCAGATCTGGAAACACCATATATTTT; cdr3_aa: CASSLIRSGNTIYF
j_call: TRBJ2-3; v_call: TRBV12-3/TRBV12-4; d_call: TRBD1; clone_size: few; cdr3_nt: TGTGCCAGCCGGGGACAGGGGCCCACAGATACGCAGTATTTT; cdr3_aa: CASRGQGPTDTQYF
j_call: TRBJ2-2; v_call: TRBV12-3/TRBV12-4; d_call: TRBD2; clone_size: .; cdr3_nt: TGTGCCAGCAGTTTAGGACTAGCGGCCGGGGAGCTGTTTTTT; cdr3_aa: CASSLGLAAGELFF
j_call: TRBJ2-7; v_call: TRBV12-3/TRBV12-4; d_call: .; clone_size: .; cdr3_nt: TGTGCCAGCAGTCCCGGACCGTCCGACTCCTACGAGCAGTACTTC; cdr3_aa: CASSPGPSDSYEQYF
j_call: TRBJ2-1; v_call: TRBV4-2; d_call: TRBD2; clone_size: .; cdr3_nt: TGTGCCAGCAGCCAAGATAGCGGGACTAGCGGGAGAGGATCAGATGAGCAGTTCTTC; cdr3_aa: CASSQDSGTSGRGSDEQFF
j_call: TRBJ2-7; v_call: TRBV5-1; d_call: .; clone_size: .; cdr3_nt: TGCGCCAGCAGCTTGCTTTTGCCCGGCGAGCAGTACTTC; cdr3_aa: CASSLLLPGEQYF
j_call: TRBJ2-7; v_call: TRBV10-3; d_call: TRBD2; clone_size: few; cdr3_nt: TGTGCCATCAGTGCTGAGCGGGGGTCCTACGAGCAGTACTTC; cdr3_aa: CAISAERGSYEQYF
j_call: TRBJ1-1; v_call: TRBV12-3/TRBV12-4; d_call: .; clone_size: few; cdr3_nt: TGTGCCAGCAGTTTAGCCGGTCTCACTGAAGCTTTCTTT; cdr3_aa: CASSLAGLTEAFF
j_call: TRBJ2-3; v_call: TRBV19; d_call: .; clone_size: .; cdr3_nt: TGTGCCAGTAGTCCTCAGGGGAGGAGCACAGATACGCAGTATTTT; cdr3_aa: CASSPQGRSTDTQYF
j_call: TRBJ1-1; v_call: TRBV7-9; d_call: .; clone_size: few; cdr3_nt: TGTGCCAGCAGCTTAGGAGGGGCGGGGGACCTCGTAGCTTTCTTT; cdr3_aa: CASSLGGAGDLVAFF
j_call: TRBJ2-5; v_call: TRBV5-1; d_call: TRBD2; clone_size: .; cdr3_nt: TGCGCCAGCAGCTTTGGACTAGCGGGGGAGCGAGAGACCCAGTACTTC; cdr3_aa: CASSFGLAGERETQYF
j_call: TRBJ2-2; v_call: TRBV7-3; d_call: .; clone_size: .; cdr3_nt: TGTGCCAGCAGCTTAATCGGTCAATACACCGGGGAGCTGTTTTTT; cdr3_aa: CASSLIGQYTGELFF
j_call: TRBJ2-2; v_call: TRBV11-2; d_call: .; clone_size: .; cdr3_nt: TGTGCCAGCAGCAAACCCACCGGGGAGCTGTTTTTT; cdr3_aa: CASSKPTGELFF
j_call: TRBJ2-2; v_call: TRBV4-1; d_call: .; clone_size: few; cdr3_nt: TGCGCCAGCAGCCCCTCCGGGTGGGGGACGAACACCGGGGAGCTGTTTTTT; cdr3_aa: CASSPSGWGTNTGELFF
j_call: TRBJ2-7; v_call: TRBV28; d_call: .; clone_size: .; cdr3_nt: TGTGCCAGCAGTTCCCCCCGCATCTCGCCTGGCTACGAGCAGTACTTC; cdr3_aa: CASSSPRISPGYEQYF
j_call: TRBJ2-6; v_call: TRBV19; d_call: .; clone_size: .; cdr3_nt: TGTGCCAGTAGCCCTGGACATCTCTCTGGGGCCAACGTCCTGACTTTC; cdr3_aa: CASSPGHLSGANVLTF
j_call: TRBJ1-2; v_call: TRBV5-1; d_call: .; clone_size: .; cdr3_nt: TGCGCCAGCAGTTTTAACCCTCAGGGGATCTATGGCTACACCTTC; cdr3_aa: CASSFNPQGIYGYTF
j_call: TRBJ2-1; v_call: TRBV12-3/TRBV12-4; d_call: TRBD1; clone_size: few; cdr3_nt: TGTGCCAGCAGGTTGCCCGGGACAGACTACAATGAGCAGTTCTTC; cdr3_aa: CASRLPGTDYNEQFF
j_call: TRBJ2-2; v_call: TRBV20-1; d_call: .; clone_size: few; cdr3_nt: TGCAGTGCGCTGAACACCGGGGAGCTGTTTTTT; cdr3_aa: CSALNTGELFF
j_call: TRBJ1-1; v_call: TRBV6-1; d_call: .; clone_size: few; cdr3_nt: TGTGCCAGCAGTCCCACTTTGGGGGTGAACACTGAAGCTTTCTTT; cdr3_aa: CASSPTLGVNTEAFF
j_call: TRBJ2-2; v_call: TRBV12-3/TRBV12-4; d_call: .; clone_size: .; cdr3_nt: TGTGCCAGCAGGATGGGGGGGGCTAAAACCGGGGAGCTGTTTTTT; cdr3_aa: CASRMGGAKTGELFF
j_call: TRBJ2-3; v_call: TRBV29-1; d_call: .; clone_size: many; cdr3_nt: TGCAGCGTTGAAAAGGAGCTCTTTCCATTTGATACGCAGTATTTT; cdr3_aa: CSVEKELFPFDTQYF
j_call: TRBJ2-1; v_call: TRBV7-6; d_call: .; clone_size: .; cdr3_nt: TGTGCCAGCAGCCACGGACGGGGGCCCTACAATGAGCAGTTCTTC; cdr3_aa: CASSHGRGPYNEQFF
j_call: TRBJ1-2; v_call: TRBV27; d_call: .; clone_size: .; cdr3_nt: TGTGCCAGCAGTCGCGGGGGGTCTAACTATGGCTACACCTTC; cdr3_aa: CASSRGGSNYGYTF
j_call: TRBJ2-2; v_call: TRBV20-1; d_call: .; clone_size: .; cdr3_nt: TGCAGTGCTAGACCGGGAGCAGTGGGCACCGGGGAGCTGTTTTTT; cdr3_aa: CSARPGAVGTGELFF
j_call: TRBJ2-7; v_call: TRBV12-3/TRBV12-4; d_call: TRBD2; clone_size: few; cdr3_nt: TGTGCCAGCAGTCCTGGACTAGCCACCTACGAGCAGTACTTC; cdr3_aa: CASSPGLATYEQYF
j_call: TRBJ1-3; v_call: TRBV7-2; d_call: TRBD1; clone_size: .; cdr3_nt: TGTGCCAGCAGCAGGACAGGGGCAACAGGAAACACCATATATTTT; cdr3_aa: CASSRTGATGNTIYF
j_call: TRBJ2-1; v_call: TRBV11-3; d_call: .; clone_size: few; cdr3_nt: TGTGCCAGCAGCGCGACTGATCGCAATGAGCAGTTCTTC; cdr3_aa: CASSATDRNEQFF
j_call: TRBJ2-7; v_call: TRBV7-9; d_call: .; clone_size: .; cdr3_nt: TGTGCCAGCAGCTTGCCCGAATCCTACGAGCAGTACTTC; cdr3_aa: CASSLPESYEQYF
j_call: TRBJ2-7; v_call: TRBV4-1; d_call: .; clone_size: .; cdr3_nt: TGCGCCAGCAGCCAACAGGGGTGGAATTACGAGCAGTACTTC; cdr3_aa: CASSQQGWNYEQYF
j_call: TRBJ2-5; v_call: TRBV5-1; d_call: TRBD2; clone_size: .; cdr3_nt: TGCGCCAGCAGCTTAGCAGCGGGAGTGCGGGAGACCCAGTACTTC; cdr3_aa: CASSLAAGVRETQYF
j_call: TRBJ2-3; v_call: TRBV11-2; d_call: .; clone_size: few; cdr3_nt: TGTGCCAGCAGCTTAGGTTCATGGGGGGACGGAGCAGATACGCAGTATTTT; cdr3_aa: CASSLGSWGDGADTQYF
j_call: TRBJ2-1; v_call: TRBV7-3; d_call: .; clone_size: once; cdr3_nt: TGTGCCAGCAGCGCGGGGCTGAGCTCCTACAATGAGCAGTTCTTC; cdr3_aa: CASSAGLSSYNEQFF
j_call: TRBJ1-1; v_call: TRBV12-3/TRBV12-4; d_call: .; clone_size: few; cdr3_nt: TGTGCCAGCAGTTTGGGGCAGACGAACACTGAAGCTTTCTTT; cdr3_aa: CASSLGQTNTEAFF
j_call: TRBJ2-7; v_call: TRBV27; d_call: .; clone_size: few; cdr3_nt: TGTGCCAGCAGTTTAATCCCAGGGAGCTCCTACGAGCAGTACTTC; cdr3_aa: CASSLIPGSSYEQYF